This is a list of T cell receptor beta chains from one sample in a study of shared clonotypes between healthy human individuals. Profiled with immunoSEQ multiplex PCR; TCRdb holds only in-frame clones, not every one. Counted here are 600,000 to 700,000 clones, less than 80% occurring once; the ten biggest clones make up around 2%. Source material: memory CD4+ T cells sorted from blood. These receptors were taken from a woman aged 25 to 39 in good health. Both conserved end residues are part of each CDR3. D genes are given only for firm matches. For some rows the clone size is stated as once, few or many, or as a class when expanded; others skip it.

>NA|NA|TRBJ2-3|TRBV10-1
TGCGCCAGCAGTGACTACAGAACAGATACGCAGTATTTT
CASSDYRTDTQYF
>NA|NA|TRBJ2-7|TRBV7-9
TGTGCCAGCAGCTTACGGGCCAACGAGCAGTACTTC
CASSLRANEQYF
>TRBD2|NA|TRBJ2-3|TRBV19
TGTGCCACTGCTACTAGCGCCACTAGCACAGATACGCAGTATTTT
CATATSATSTDTQYF
>TRBD1|NA|TRBJ2-7|TRBV11-1
TGTGCCAGCAGCTCCTTCGAAAAAACAGGGGGCTACGAGCAGTACTTC
CASSSFEKTGGYEQYF
>NA|NA|TRBJ2-1|TRBV28
TGTGCCAGCCTTCTTAGCGGCCGGGGAAGGGAGCAGTTCTTC
CASLLSGRGREQFF
>TRBD2|NA|TRBJ2-7|TRBV11-3
TGTGCCAGCAGCCTAGCGGGAGGTCTATCCTACGAGCAGTACTTC
CASSLAGGLSYEQYF
>NA|once|TRBJ1-1|TRBV9
TGTGCCAGCAGCGTAGACCCAGCGAACACTGAAGCTTTCTTT
CASSVDPANTEAFF
>NA|NA|TRBJ1-4|TRBV5-1
TGCGCCAGCAGCTCTCAGGGGATTCCGGATGAAAAACTGTTTTTT
CASSSQGIPDEKLFF
>TRBD1|NA|TRBJ2-6|TRBV4-1
TGCGCCAGCAGCCGAGTGAGGACAGGCCTTTCTGGGGCCAACGTCCTGACTTTC
CASSRVRTGLSGANVLTF
>NA|NA|TRBJ2-7|TRBV7-2
TGTGCCAGCAGCTTAGCGAACAGGGCCTACGAGCAGTACTTC
CASSLANRAYEQYF
>NA|few|TRBJ2-7|TRBV30
TGTGCCTGGAGTGTACTCGGCGAGCAGTACTTC
CAWSVLGEQYF
>NA|NA|TRBJ2-1|TRBV27
TGTGCCAGCAGCCGCTTAGCGCGGGCCTACAATGAGCAGTTCTTC
CASSRLARAYNEQFF
>TRBD1|NA|TRBJ1-2|TRBV6-4
TGTGCCAGCAGTGAGGGGACAGATAACTATGGCTACACCTTC
CASSEGTDNYGYTF
>TRBD1|NA|TRBJ1-1|TRBV5-1
TGCGCCAGCAGCTGGACAGGGGCCCCCGAAGCTTTCTTT
CASSWTGAPEAFF
>NA|few|TRBJ2-3|TRBV2
TGTGCCAGCAGTGAAGGGACGGCATCTAGCACAGATACGCAGTATTTT
CASSEGTASSTDTQYF
>NA|NA|TRBJ1-5|TRBV6-1
TGTGCCAGCAGGGCCATGAGGGTGAGCAATCAGCCCCAGCATTTT
CASRAMRVSNQPQHF
>NA|NA|TRBJ2-3|TRBV27
TGTGCCAGCAGTTTAGAACCACATATCGGTACGCAGTATTTT
CASSLEPHIGTQYF
>NA|once|TRBJ2-7|TRBV21-1
TGTGCCAGAGGACAGGGGATTAACTACGAGCAGTACTTC
CARGQGINYEQYF
>NA|NA|TRBJ1-2|TRBV5-4
TGTGCCAGCAGCCCGGGGACATCGGAAGGCTACACCTTC
CASSPGTSEGYTF
>NA|NA|TRBJ2-1|TRBV25-1
TGTGCCAGCAGGCCGAGCGGGCTCTACAATGAGCAGTTCTTC
CASRPSGLYNEQFF
>TRBD1|NA|TRBJ1-6|TRBV28
TGTGCCAGCACCACAGGGGACAATTGGGGTTCACCCCTCCACTTT
CASTTGDNWGSPLHF
>NA|once|TRBJ1-5|TRBV27
TGTGCCAGTAGTAATACAGGGTATAGCAATCAGCCCCAGCATTTT
CASSNTGYSNQPQHF